Each of the 16 T cell receptor beta chains below was sequenced from the same sample in a study of regulatory T cells in long-lasting Graves disease. iRepertoire HTBI primers and Arm-PCR of CDR3 regions built TCR beta libraries. One entry per CDR3 protein results from TCRdb running MiXCR on the multiplex PCR reads. This table holds about 430,000 distinct CDR3 sequences, approximately 22% found once. Specified time point: persistent/refractory GD, antithyroid drugs over 5 years with positive TRAb. Construction of the TCR library relied on RNA isolated from PBMCs. The sample here was peripheral blood mononuclear cells (PBMCs), taken when the disease was refractory, from a patient treated with antithyroid drugs. These receptor sequences come from a female donor with Graves disease.

This clonotype was detected ten times or more. The chain is built from TRBV27 and TRBJ2-7; unclear D gene. This CDR3 comprises 13 residues. Germline V lookup: CDR1 MNHEY, CDR2 SMNVEV (reference sequence). The V gene lost 3 bases and the J gene lost 2 bases, with 8 bases spanning the gap. CDR3 sequence: CASSFGRTYEQYF. The CDR3 DNA is TGTGCCAGCAGTTTTGGCCGCACCTACGAGCAGTACTTC.

This clonotype appeared many times. The chain employs TRBV25-1 and TRBJ1-2; no clear D. The germline gives CDR1 MGHDK, CDR2 SYGVNS. This CDR3 spans 14 amino acids. Trimming left V 2 bases short and J 3 bases short, with 10 bases between. The CDR3 DNA reads as TGTGCCAGCAGTGAAGAGAGGCCGTACTATGGCTACACCTTC. Translated: CASSEERPYYGYTF.

This clonotype has ten or more counts. CDR3 DNA sequence: TGTGCCAGCTCCGGGACTAGCGACACCGGGGAGCTGTTTTTT. This codes for CASSGTSDTGELFF. The gene calls are TRBV28 and TRBJ2-2, with 10 positions matching TRBD2. V trimming: 8 bases; J trimming: 3 bases; junction bases outside the gene matches: 3. Germline V lookup: CDR1 MDHEN, CDR2 SYDVKM. This CDR3 has 14 residues.

The CDR3 loop is CASGTDSYTEAFF. The CDR3, as DNA: TGTGCCAGCGGGACAGATTCTTACACTGAAGCTTTCTTT. The chain couples TRBV7-3 to TRBJ1-1; the match to TRBD1 covers 7 bases. Germline V gene lookup returns CDR1 SGHTA and CDR2 FQGTGA. The CDR3 has 13 amino acids. The V segment lost 8 bases and the J segment 3 bases; nucleotides outside the gene matches: 6.

The chain is built from TRBV10-1 and TRBJ2-3, with D perhaps being TRBD1 or TRBD2 (5 bases each). The CDR3 length is 12 residues. Looked up from germline, CDR1 is WNHNN and CDR2 is SYGVQD (reference sequence). Trimming removed 3 bases from V and 5 bases from J, with 6 bases in between. This CDR3 is CASSDGGDTQYF. The CDR3 DNA reads TGCGCCAGCAGTGATGGGGGAGATACGCAGTATTTT.

In DNA, the CDR3 is TGTGCCAGCAGTTTGAGGGGGGACTACAATGAGCAGTTCTTC. Translation gives CASSLRGDYNEQFF. The rearrangement uses TRBV12-3 or TRBV12-4 and TRBJ2-1; D may match TRBD1 or TRBD2 (6 bases each). CDR3 length: 14 residues. V lost 3 bases and J 3 bases, leaving 9 bases between the germline ends.

Concerning this clonotype: A much larger clone lies one base from this, so it may be a read error. The CDR3 end shows no conserved phenylalanine or tryptophan, and so a read error is likely. CDR3 DNA: TGTGCCAGCAGTTCTATGGGCCAAGAGACCCAGTACCTC. This encodes CASSSMGQETQYL. The V gene is TRBV6-2 or TRBV6-3, the J gene TRBJ2-5, with D hard to call. This CDR3 is 13 amino acids long. Germline V gene lookup returns CDR1 MNHEY and CDR2 SVGEGT. With 4 bases removed from V and 1 base from J, the gap between germline ends came to 7 bases.

The table lists this clonotype with many counts. As DNA, the CDR3 is TGTGCCAGCTCACCGCGGGATACCCAAGAGACCCAGTACTTC. Protein product: CASSPRDTQETQYF. The genes are TRBV18 and TRBJ2-5; the D gene is possibly TRBD2 (6 bases). The length of the CDR3 is 14 residues. Germline CDR1 and CDR2: KGHSH and LQKENI. The ends were cut back, 3 bases at V and 1 base at J, with 9 bases in the middle.

This clonotype was observed a handful of times. The chain recombines TRBV6-1 with TRBJ2-1; 8 nucleotides line up with TRBD2. CDR1 and CDR2 from the germline V gene are MNHNS and SASEGT. J lost 7 bases, V lost 7 bases, and 9 bases had no gene match. The CDR3 has 14 residues. CDR3 bases: TGTGCCAGCACCTCTCGCGGGGGGAGGAATGAGCAGTTCTTC. Translation: CASTSRGGRNEQFF.

The J gene is TRBJ2-7, the V gene TRBV6-2 or TRBV6-3; 9 positions match TRBD1. The CDR3 extends over 14 amino acids. Germline CDR1 is MNHEY and CDR2 is SVGEGT. J lost 5 bases, V lost 5 bases, and 7 bases had no gene match. For the CDR3, the DNA is TGTGCCAGCAGTGATTTCCGGACAGGGGACGAGCAGTACTTC. It yields the protein CASSDFRTGDEQYF.

This clonotype was seen many times. The genes are TRBV3-1 and TRBJ2-4, with 11 nucleotides matching TRBD1. The CDR3 spans 15 residues. The ends lost 4 bases at V and 5 bases at J; junction bases unmatched: 4. Germline V gene sequence: CDR1 LGHDT, CDR2 YNNKEL (reference sequence). The CDR3, as DNA: TGTGCCAGCAGCCCGGAGGGACAGGGGGAAAACATTCAGTACTTC. As protein: CASSPEGQGENIQYF.

The rearrangement uses TRBV19 and TRBJ2-5; no reliable D call. V was shortened by 5 bases and J by 3 bases, with 13 bases between the two germline ends. Looked up from germline, CDR1 is LNHDA and CDR2 is SQIVND (reference sequence). The CDR3 sequence is 14 residues long. The CDR3 DNA reads TGTGCCAGTAGTCGAACTACCTGGGAAGAGACCCAGTACTTC. Translating gives CASSRTTWEETQYF.

Notes on this clonotype: A much larger clone sits a single nucleotide away, making a read error possible. The chain employs TRBV5-5 and TRBJ2-4; D is unclear. Gene TRBJ2-5 matches the end of the DNA better, so the J call may be wrong. This CDR3 spans 13 amino acids. From germline, CDR1 is SGHKS and CDR2 YYEKEE (reference sequence). The CDR3 here is CASSLSTVGTQYF. The DNA of the CDR3 is TGTGCCAGCAGCTTATCAACCGTCGGGACCCAGTACTTC.

This rearrangement joins TRBV7-2 to TRBJ2-3; possible D gene TRBD2, 5 bases. Trimming removed 3 bases from V and 4 bases from J, with 11 bases in between. Germline V gene sequence: CDR1 SGHTA, CDR2 FQGNSA. The CDR3 sequence is 14 residues long. CDR3 protein: CASSLDFAADTQYF. CDR3 coding DNA: TGTGCCAGCAGCTTGGACTTTGCCGCAGATACGCAGTATTTT.

This clonotype was observed a handful of times. The V gene is TRBV5-1, the J gene TRBJ2-7, with D unresolved. This CDR3 is 15 amino acids long. CDR1 is SGHRS and CDR2 is YFSETQ in the germline V gene. V was trimmed by 1 base and J by 2 bases, leaving 13 bases between them. CDR3 sequence: CASSLPSYDAYEQYF. The CDR3 DNA reads TGCGCCAGCAGCTTGCCGAGCTATGATGCCTACGAGCAGTACTTC.

This clonotype was counted between two and nine times. This rearrangement joins TRBV7-8 to TRBJ2-6, with D possibly being TRBD1 (6 bases). Per the germline V gene, CDR1 is SGHVS and CDR2 is FQNEAQ. CDR3 length: 16 residues. The germline V and J ends were trimmed by 2 bases and 6 bases, with 14 bases remaining between them. CDR3 region: CASSLQGHDLANVLTF. The CDR3, as DNA: TGTGCCAGCAGCTTACAGGGACATGATTTGGCCAACGTCCTGACTTTC.